The clone carrying this TCR beta chain was picked up a small number of times. Its matching antigen is unknown. The source of the sample is a study of T-cell reconstitution after alpha-beta-depleted transplantation in children. Findings and limits, study-wide: T cells produced anew were the main source of T-cell counts and diversity one year after transplant. Reportedly, roughly two months post-transplant, alpha-beta T cells arose from several hundred expanded graft clones.

Unique molecular identifiers were incorporated when the TCRbeta library was constructed. In TCRdb, the PCR reads were re-called with MiXCR into one record per CDR3 protein. The table includes about 830,000 distinct CDR3 sequences, less than 20% detected once. Sequencing used PBMCs, mostly from graft donor cells, obtained 360 days after TCRalphabeta/CD19-depleted stem cell transplant. This clonotype originated in a male patient aged 10 to 17 who had a stem cell transplant for acute lymphoblastic leukemia, so the T cells may come from the graft donor.

Here the CDR3 DNA reads TGCGCCAGCAGCTTGGCCGGCAGGAGCGGGGAGCTGTTTTTT. Its protein product is CASSLAGRSGELFF. The gene calls are TRBV5-1 and TRBJ2-2; unclear D gene. CDR3 length: 14 amino acids. Trimming cost V 0 bases and J 7 bases, with 10 bases left between them. Germline-derived CDR1 and CDR2 are SGHRS and YFSETQ.